This T cell receptor beta chain derives from a study of beta chain features in type 1 diabetes. Sorting with CD45RO/CCR7/CD25/CD127/CD95/CD27 yielded naive, central memory, regulatory and stem-like memory CD4+ cells. Turning to this clone: No antigen is known for it.

The CDR3 loop spans 15 amino acids. In germline, CDR1 is GTSNPN, CDR2 SVGIG (reference sequence). V was pared by 4 bases and J by 0 bases, with 6 bases of the junction left unmatched. General study results and limits: In the patient group, naive, central memory and Treg TCRB repertoires seemed more alike than in the healthy donor group. Type 1 diabetes patients had moderately but significantly shorter TCRB CDR3s in all four CD4+ subsets. For type 1 diabetes patients, VDJ junctions showed fewer insertions and more deletions.

Expressed TCRB transcripts were sequenced after all isolated RNA was converted to cDNA. The data were produced by immunoSEQ multiplex PCR, yet TCRdb's version contains in-frame clones alone and is incomplete. The sample comprises fewer than 300,000 clones, under 13% of which are singletons, and 0.017% rests with the top ten. What was sequenced was naive CD4+ T cells from blood. The receptor's source is a man in his thirties or forties with type 1 diabetes. The chain joins TRBV30 to TRBJ2-3; 8 nucleotides agree with TRBD2. The CDR3 DNA reads as TGTGCCTGGATGTTGAGCGGGGGTAGCACAGATACGCAGTATTTT. It translates to CAWMLSGGSTDTQYF.